One and the same sample provided the 15 T cell receptor beta chains below, sequenced in a study of OX40 agonist ivuxolimab in advanced cancers. The protocol was immunoSEQ multiplex PCR, while the TCRdb copy is restricted to in-frame clones and leaves out a portion. The table lists tens of thousands of clones, 90% of them singletons. Sequenced here: CD4+ or CD8+ T cells sorted from blood, sampled in a trial of the OX40 agonist ivuxolimab. These receptors came from an adult with an advanced solid tumor such as melanoma, head and neck, liver or kidney cancer.

J is TRBJ1-1 and V is TRBV4-1; a weak D match, TRBD1 (6 bases). V shed 3 bases and J shed 5 bases, with 13 bases lying between them. Looked up from germline, CDR1 is MGHRA and CDR2 is YSYEKL. This CDR3 is 14 amino acids long. CDR3 bases: TGCGCCAGCAGCCAGCGCAGGGGAGGAACTGAAGCTTTCTTT. The encoded protein is CASSQRRGGTEAFF.

This chain links TRBV4-1 with TRBJ2-1; TRBD2 matches at 7 bases. CDR3 length: 18 residues. With 1 base clipped from V and 9 bases from J, the junction kept 18 bases outside the gene matches. The germline gives CDR1 MGHRA, CDR2 YSYEKL. The CDR3 spells CASSQAAGRELYAGEQFF. As DNA, the CDR3 is TGCGCCAGCAGCCAAGCGGCGGGGCGGGAGCTTTACGCGGGTGAGCAGTTCTTC.

V is TRBV7-9 and J is TRBJ2-3; 7 bases align to TRBD2. V dropped 4 bases and J dropped 1; count of bases not matched to a gene: 8. CDR1 is SEHNR, CDR2 FQNEAQ, per germline (reference sequence). This CDR3 contains 16 residues. CDR3 residues: CASSSDLLAGTDTQYF. The CDR3 nucleotides read TGTGCCAGCAGCTCGGACTTGCTAGCGGGCACAGATACGCAGTATTTT.

This chain connects TRBV27 to TRBJ2-1; TRBD2 agrees at 9 bases. Germline V lookup: CDR1 MNHEY, CDR2 SMNVEV (reference sequence). J lost 4 bases, V lost 1 base, and 5 bases had no gene match. The CDR3 has 16 residues. The DNA of the CDR3 is TGTGCCAGCAGTTTATATGGCGGGGGGGCATACAATGAGCAGTTCTTC. Translated, it gives CASSLYGGGAYNEQFF.

The J gene is TRBJ2-2, the V gene TRBV19, with 9 bases identical to TRBD1. Germline V gene data show CDR1 as LNHDA and CDR2 as SQIVND (reference sequence). There are 17 residues in the CDR3. V gave up 4 bases and J gave up 4 bases; unmatched junction bases: 10. The CDR3 loop reads CASSTAGTGLFTGELFF. The CDR3 nucleotides are TGTGCCAGTAGTACCGCGGGGACAGGGCTCTTCACCGGGGAGCTGTTTTTT.

This clone has more than one count but fewer than ten. The V gene is TRBV18, the J gene TRBJ1-1; D unclear. The CDR3 has 13 amino acids. Germline assignment: CDR1 KGHSH and CDR2 LQKENI. V lost 5 bases, J lost 1 base, and 8 bases lay in between. Written as DNA, the CDR3 is TGTGCCAGCTCAGAGCGCGCGAACACTGAAGCTTTCTTT. Encoded protein: CASSERANTEAFF.

This chain joins TRBV20-1 and TRBJ2-7, with D unclear. CDR1 and CDR2 (germline): DFQATT, SNEGSKA (reference sequence). With 1 base removed from V and 3 bases from J, the gap between germline ends came to 4 bases. CDR3 length: 11 amino acids. The CDR3 DNA reads as TGCAGTGCTAGAGGGGGCTACGAGCAGTACTTC. Its translation: CSARGGYEQYF.

V and J are TRBV7-9 and TRBJ1-2, with 9 bases matching TRBD1. This CDR3 has 14 amino acids. The V and J ends lost 5 bases and 4 bases, in that order; junction bases with no gene match: 5. Germline loops: CDR1 SEHNR, CDR2 FQNEAQ (reference sequence). The CDR3 DNA is TGTGCCAGCAGCCCACCGGGACAGGGCTATGGCTACACCTTC. Translating it yields CASSPPGQGYGYTF.

This rearrangement joins TRBV11-3 to TRBJ2-1; 14 bases match TRBD2. CDR1 and CDR2 from the germline V gene are SGHNT and YENEEA. The V gene end was trimmed by 5 bases and the J gene end by 7 bases; junction bases not matched to a gene: 10. The CDR3 consists of 17 residues. The CDR3 is CASSPRTSGRLRNEQFF. CDR3 DNA: TGTGCCAGCAGCCCCCGGACTAGCGGGAGGCTCCGGAATGAGCAGTTCTTC. Full variable domain (missing parts from reference TRBV11-3 and TRBJ2-1): EAGVVQSPRYKIIEKKQPVAFWCNPISGHNTLYWYLQNLGQGPELLIRYENEEAVDDSQLPKDRFSAERLKGVDSTLKIQPAELGDSAVYLCASSPRTSGRLRNEQFFGPGTRLTVL.

The chain links TRBV4-3 to TRBJ2-7, with 9 nucleotides matching TRBD2. Trimming removed 1 base from V and 3 bases from J; junction bases left unmatched: 4. The CDR3 is 15 residues long. CDR1 and CDR2 (germline): LGHNA, YSLEER. The CDR3 nucleotides read TGCGCCAGCAGCCAAGGACTAGCGGAAAACTACGAGCAGTACTTC. Translation gives CASSQGLAENYEQYF.

This chain connects TRBV7-9 to TRBJ2-7, with D possibly matching TRBD2 (5 bases). Germline values: CDR1 SEHNR, CDR2 FQNEAQ (reference sequence). V was trimmed by 1 base and J by 3 bases, leaving 10 bases between them. The CDR3 length is 14 residues. In DNA, the CDR3 is TGTGCCAGCAGCTTAGTGGGGAGTGTCTACGAGCAGTACTTC. Encoded protein: CASSLVGSVYEQYF. Complete variable domain (other parts from reference TRBV7-9 and TRBJ2-7): DTGVSQNPRHKITKRGQNVTFRCDPISEHNRLYWYRQTLGQGPEFLTYFQNEAQLEKSRLLSDRFSAERPKGSFSTLEIQRTEQGDSAMYLCASSLVGSVYEQYFGPGTRLTVT.

This chain joins TRBV30 and TRBJ1-6; no clear D gene. The CDR3 sequence is 13 residues long. In germline, CDR1 is GTSNPN, CDR2 SVGIG (reference sequence). Trimming shortened V by 4 bases and J by 3 bases, and 7 bases separated the two germline ends. This CDR3 is CAWTADYNSPLHF. DNA for the CDR3: TGTGCCTGGACAGCGGACTATAATTCACCCCTCCACTTT.

In this sample, this clone turned up once. V and J are TRBV9 and TRBJ2-1, with 7 bases lining up with TRBD2. CDR1 and CDR2 from the germline V gene are SGDLS and YYNGEE. The V gene end was trimmed by 0 bases and the J gene end by 9 bases; junction bases not matched to a gene: 6. This CDR3 is 14 amino acids long. DNA for the CDR3: TGTGCCAGCAGCGTAGGGGAGGGAGAGGTTGAGCAGTTCTTC. It encodes CASSVGEGEVEQFF. The whole variable domain, remainder taken from reference TRBV9 and TRBJ2-1, is DSGVTQTPKHLITATGQRVTLRCSPRSGDLSVYWYQQSLDQGLQFLIQYYNGEERAKGNILERFSAQQFPDLHSELNLSSLELGDSALYFCASSVGEGEVEQFFGPGTRLTVL.

The chain recombines TRBV30 with TRBJ1-5; no definite D call. This CDR3 has 13 residues. Germline CDR1 is GTSNPN and CDR2 is SVGIG (reference sequence). Trimming left V 2 bases short and J 3 bases short, with 8 bases between. The CDR3 DNA sequence: TGTGCCTGGAGTTTTAGGATCAATCAGCCCCAGCATTTT. This gives the protein CAWSFRINQPQHF. The entire variable domain, with the rest obtained from reference TRBV30 and TRBJ1-5, is as follows: SQTIHQWPATLVQPVGSPLSLECTVEGTSNPNLYWYRQAAGRGLQLLFYSVGIGQISSEVPQNLSASRPQDRQFILSSKKLLLSDSGFYLCAWSFRINQPQHFGDGTRLSIL.

This clone showed up just a few times. The chain joins TRBV7-9 to TRBJ2-1; TRBD1 matches at 9 bases. The CDR3 totals 15 residues. Germline assignment: CDR1 SEHNR and CDR2 FQNEAQ (reference sequence). V was clipped by 4 bases and J by 4 bases; unmatched bases: 5. The DNA for the CDR3 is TGTGCCAGCAGCTCGGGACAGGGATTTTACAATGAGCAGTTCTTC. Translating gives CASSSGQGFYNEQFF.